The 11 T cell receptor beta chains reported below all come from one sample, sequenced in a study of spatial heterogeneity in lung cancer. Specified time point: sample taken at primary tumor resection. Each CDR3 protein gets one entry after TCRdb re-called the 5' RACE reads with MiXCR. The sample records fewer than 18,000 distinct CDR3 sequences, 3.6% being singletons. The input for sequencing was normal lung tissue next to the tumor, taken at surgery. All receptors derive from a male donor with early-stage non-small cell lung cancer.

This clonotype showed up many times. Within a library made for alpha chains, this beta chain is off target, and its count is uninformative. The genes are TRBV6-5 and TRBJ2-5; possible D gene TRBD2, 5 bases. Trimming pared 7 bases from V and 0 bases from J, leaving 18 bases between. Germline V lookup: CDR1 MNHEY, CDR2 SVGAGI. This CDR3 region has 16 residues. CDR3 amino acids: CASKPLERTYQETQYF. The CDR3 coding sequence is TGTGCCAGCAAACCCTTGGAGCGGACCTACCAAGAGACCCAGTACTTC.

In its sample, this clonotype was seen many times. This beta chain represents an off-target read in a library built for alpha chains; its size is of limited meaning. This rearrangement joins TRBV27 to TRBJ2-7, with 10 bases matching TRBD2. This CDR3 has 15 residues. V lost 1 base and J lost 3; bases outside the gene matches: 3. Germline V gene sequence: CDR1 MNHEY, CDR2 SMNVEV (reference sequence). CDR3 DNA sequence: TGTGCCAGCAGTTTATGGGCTAGCGGGGGCTACGAGCAGTACTTC. Translating it yields CASSLWASGGYEQYF.

This clonotype is medium-sized (0.01 to 0.1%) in the sample. This beta chain is a stray read from a library made for alpha chains; its abundance is not meaningful. This chain uses TRBV20-1 with TRBJ2-3; 9 nucleotides align to TRBD2. V shed 3 bases and J 10 bases; nucleotides not matched to a gene: 11. The germline V gene has CDR1 DFQATT and CDR2 SNEGSKA (reference sequence). CDR3 size: 14 residues. The CDR3 spells CSARAGGPQAPQYF. In DNA form, the CDR3 reads TGCAGTGCTAGGGCGGGAGGGCCCCAGGCTCCGCAGTATTTT.

The table lists this clonotype with many counts. Since it is a stray read in a library aimed at alpha chains, this beta chain has a size that is not meaningful. The V gene is TRBV11-2, the J gene TRBJ1-2; the D gene is possibly TRBD1 (5 bases). Germline lookup yields CDR1 SGHAT and CDR2 FQNNGV. The CDR3 contains 13 residues. V lost 4 bases and J lost 5, with 11 bases in between. The CDR3 reads CASSSTGPYGYTF. CDR3 nucleotide sequence: TGTGCCAGCAGCTCAACAGGACCATATGGCTACACCTTC.

This clonotype was observed at least ten times. The library was designed around alpha chains, so this beta chain is a stray read whose abundance carries little weight. The V gene is TRBV7-9, the J gene TRBJ1-6; D perhaps matches TRBD1 (6 bases). The germline V gene encodes CDR1 SEHNR and CDR2 FQNEAQ (reference sequence). Trimming took off 6 bases at V and 10 bases at J, with 13 bases between the two ends. The CDR3 length is 13 residues. The CDR3 sequence: CASSSMGGSPLHF. CDR3 nucleotide sequence: TGTGCCAGCAGTTCCATGGGGGGCTCACCCCTCCACTTT.

At least ten counts were recorded for this clonotype. This beta chain is a stray sequence in a library constructed for alpha chains; its clone size is not meaningful. The V and J genes are TRBV29-1 and TRBJ2-3, with a possible D match to TRBD1 (6 bases). CDR1 is SQVTM, CDR2 ANQGSEA, per germline. V dropped 6 bases and J dropped 1 base, with 20 bases sitting between them. The CDR3 runs to 16 residues. The CDR3 DNA sequence: TGCAGCGTGACCCATCCAGGGGTTGGGGGCACAGATACGCAGTATTTT. This gives the protein CSVTHPGVGGTDTQYF.

This clonotype was seen at least ten times. Found in a library prepared for alpha chains, this beta chain is an off-target read, and its abundance has little meaning. This chain uses TRBV5-5 with TRBJ2-3, with 7 bases lining up with TRBD2. The ends lost 7 bases at V and 0 bases at J; junction bases unmatched: 11. The CDR3 runs 16 residues. Per germline, CDR1 SGHKS and CDR2 YYEKEE (reference sequence). CDR3 DNA: TGTGCCAGCGGGCGGGAGACGATCTCTAGCACAGATACGCAGTATTTT. It translates to CASGRETISSTDTQYF.

This clonotype showed up many times. The size of this beta chain means little, since it is a stray read in a library made for alpha chains. This chain uses TRBV18 with TRBJ2-1, with 8 positions matching TRBD2. CDR3 length equals 16 residues. Germline lookup yields CDR1 KGHSH and CDR2 LQKENI. The junction had 10 bases not matched to a gene; V was cut back by 3 bases and J by 6 bases. CDR3 sequence (DNA): TGTGCCAGCTCACCGGTTTTGATAGCGGGAACCAATGAGCAGTTCTTC. Protein sequence: CASSPVLIAGTNEQFF.

This clonotype occurred many times. Being off target in a library aimed at alpha chains, this beta chain has a size of little meaning. V usage is TRBV24-1 and J usage is TRBJ2-4, with D possibly TRBD2 on 5 matching bases. V was trimmed by 0 bases and J by 3 bases, leaving 11 bases between them. This CDR3 contains 16 residues. CDR1 and CDR2 (germline): KGHDR, SFDVKD. The CDR3 nucleotides are TGTGCCACCAGTGATTTGGACGGGATGGGCAAAAACATTCAGTACTTC. Encoded protein: CATSDLDGMGKNIQYF.

Many counts were recorded for this clonotype. This beta chain is an off-target read within a library intended for alpha chains, so its frequency means little. The V and J genes are TRBV28 and TRBJ2-3; 8 bases agree with TRBD1. The CDR3 is 15 residues long. The germline gives CDR1 MDHEN, CDR2 SYDVKM. V shed 5 bases, J shed 6 bases, and the junction held 10 bases outside the gene matches. CDR3: CASSDRGNVGDTQYF. Here the CDR3 DNA reads TGTGCCAGCAGTGACAGGGGAAACGTCGGGGATACGCAGTATTTT.

By share of the sample, this clonotype is medium-sized. This beta chain lies outside the target of a library built for alpha chains; its clone size means little. The V gene is TRBV12-3 or TRBV12-4, the J gene TRBJ1-5; D unclear. V dropped 1 base and J dropped 2 bases, with 12 bases sitting between them. The CDR3 sequence is 16 residues long. CDR3 nucleotides: TGTGCCAGCAGTTTAGTGCCCTGGCGAGGCAATCAGCCCCAGCATTTT. This codes for CASSLVPWRGNQPQHF.